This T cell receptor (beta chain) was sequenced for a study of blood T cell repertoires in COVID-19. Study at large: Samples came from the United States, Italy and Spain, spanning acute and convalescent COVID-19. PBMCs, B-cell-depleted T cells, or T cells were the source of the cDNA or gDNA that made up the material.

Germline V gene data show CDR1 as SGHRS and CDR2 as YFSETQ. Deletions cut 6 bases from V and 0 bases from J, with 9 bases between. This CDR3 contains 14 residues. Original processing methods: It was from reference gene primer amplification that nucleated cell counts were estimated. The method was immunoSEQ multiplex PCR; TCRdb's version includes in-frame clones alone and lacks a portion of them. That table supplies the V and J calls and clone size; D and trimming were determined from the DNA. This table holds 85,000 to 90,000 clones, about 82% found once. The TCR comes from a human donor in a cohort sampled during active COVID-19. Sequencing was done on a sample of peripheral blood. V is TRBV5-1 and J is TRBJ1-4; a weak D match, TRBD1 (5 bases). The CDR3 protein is CASKGVATNEKLFF. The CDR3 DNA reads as TGCGCCAGCAAAGGGGTAGCAACTAATGAAAAACTGTTTTTT.